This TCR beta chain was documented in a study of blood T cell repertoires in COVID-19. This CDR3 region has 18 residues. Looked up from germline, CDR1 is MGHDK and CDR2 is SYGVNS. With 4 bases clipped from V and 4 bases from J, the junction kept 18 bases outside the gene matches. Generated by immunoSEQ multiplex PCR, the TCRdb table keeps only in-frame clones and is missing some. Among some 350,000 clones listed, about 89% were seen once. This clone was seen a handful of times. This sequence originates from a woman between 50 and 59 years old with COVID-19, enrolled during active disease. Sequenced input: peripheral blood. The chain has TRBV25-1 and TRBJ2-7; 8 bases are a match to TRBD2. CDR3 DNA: TGTGCCAGCAGTGCAGGGATAAAAGCGGGAGTTCAGGAATACGAGCAGTACTTC. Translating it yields CASSAGIKAGVQEYEQYF.